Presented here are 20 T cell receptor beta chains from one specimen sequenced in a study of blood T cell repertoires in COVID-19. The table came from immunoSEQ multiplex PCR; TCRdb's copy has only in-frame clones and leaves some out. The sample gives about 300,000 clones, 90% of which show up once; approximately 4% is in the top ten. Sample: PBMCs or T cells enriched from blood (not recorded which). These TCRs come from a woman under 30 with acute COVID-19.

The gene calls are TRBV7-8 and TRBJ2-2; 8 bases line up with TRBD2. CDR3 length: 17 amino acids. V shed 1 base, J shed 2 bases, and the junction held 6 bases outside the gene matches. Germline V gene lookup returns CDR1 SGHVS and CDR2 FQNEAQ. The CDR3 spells CASSLGRAGGNTGELFF. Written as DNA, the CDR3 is TGTGCCAGCAGCTTAGGGAGGGCGGGAGGCAACACCGGGGAGCTGTTTTTT.

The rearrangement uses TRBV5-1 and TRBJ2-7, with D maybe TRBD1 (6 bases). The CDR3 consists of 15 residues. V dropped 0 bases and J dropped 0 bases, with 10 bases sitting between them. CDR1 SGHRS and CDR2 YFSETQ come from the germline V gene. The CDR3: CASSLGGPSSYEQYF. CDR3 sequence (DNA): TGCGCCAGCAGCTTGGGGGGGCCGAGCTCCTACGAGCAGTACTTC. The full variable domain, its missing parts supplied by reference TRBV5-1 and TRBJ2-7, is KAGVTQTPRYLIKTRGQQVTLSCSPISGHRSVSWYQQTPGQGLQFLFEYFSETQRNKGNFPGRFSGRQFSNSRSEMNVSTLELGDSALYLCASSLGGPSSYEQYFGPGTRLTVT.

The CDR3 reads CASSLSLGTGQGEQFF. The CDR3 nucleotides read TGTGCCAGCAGCTTATCTCTCGGGACAGGGCAGGGAGAGCAGTTCTTC. The chain carries TRBV7-9 and TRBJ2-1, with 9 positions matching TRBD1. Germline CDR1 is SEHNR and CDR2 is FQNEAQ (reference sequence). V shed 2 bases, J shed 10 bases, and the junction held 12 bases outside the gene matches. The CDR3 is 16 residues long.

The chain's CDR3 is CATSRDPVTVRQETQYF. For the CDR3, the DNA is TGTGCCACCAGCAGAGATCCGGTAACGGTGCGGCAAGAGACCCAGTACTTC. The chain is built from TRBV15 and TRBJ2-5; D unresolved. The length of the CDR3 is 17 residues. Germline V gene data show CDR1 as LNHNV and CDR2 as YYDKDF (reference sequence). With 0 bases removed from V and 2 bases from J, the gap between germline ends came to 16 bases.

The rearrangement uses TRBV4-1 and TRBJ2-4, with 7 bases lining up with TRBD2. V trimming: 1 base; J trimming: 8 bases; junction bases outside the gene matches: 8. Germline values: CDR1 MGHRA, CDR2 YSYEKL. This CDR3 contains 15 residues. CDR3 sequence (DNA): TGCGCCAGCAGCCAAGGGAGCAGAGGACTAGACATTCAGTACTTC. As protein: CASSQGSRGLDIQYF.

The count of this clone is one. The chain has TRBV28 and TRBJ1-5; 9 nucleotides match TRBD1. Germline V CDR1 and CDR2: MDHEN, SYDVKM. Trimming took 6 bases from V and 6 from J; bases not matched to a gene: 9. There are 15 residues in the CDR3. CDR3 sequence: CASSSGQGVSQPQHF. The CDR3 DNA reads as TGTGCCAGCAGCTCGGGACAGGGCGTAAGTCAGCCCCAGCATTTT. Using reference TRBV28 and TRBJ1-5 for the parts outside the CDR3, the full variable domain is DVKVTQSSRYLVKRTGEKVFLECVQDMDHENMFWYRQDPGLGLRLIYFSYDVKMKEKGDIPEGYSVSREKKERFSLILESASTNQTSMYLCASSSGQGVSQPQHFGDGTRLSIL.

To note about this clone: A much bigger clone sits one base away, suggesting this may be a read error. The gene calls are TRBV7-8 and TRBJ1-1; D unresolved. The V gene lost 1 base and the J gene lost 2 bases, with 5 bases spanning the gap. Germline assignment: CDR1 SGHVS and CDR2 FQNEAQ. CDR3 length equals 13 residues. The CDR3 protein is CASSLGANTEAFF. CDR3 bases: TGTGCCAGCAGCTTAGGGGCCAACACTGAAGCTTTCTTT.

For the CDR3, the DNA is TGTGCCAGCAGATCGGACAGGGACTATGGCTACACCTTC. Protein: CASRSDRDYGYTF. V is TRBV27 and J is TRBJ1-2; 8 bases fit TRBD1. Unmatched junction bases numbered 3, after V lost 6 bases and J lost 3 bases. The CDR3 has 13 residues. The V gene's germline CDR1 is MNHEY and CDR2 SMNVEV (reference sequence).

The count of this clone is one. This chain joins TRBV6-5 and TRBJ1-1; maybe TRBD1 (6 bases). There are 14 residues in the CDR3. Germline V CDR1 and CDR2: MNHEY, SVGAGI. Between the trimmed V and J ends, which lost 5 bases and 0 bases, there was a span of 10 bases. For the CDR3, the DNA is TGTGCCAGCAGTATAGACAGGCTGAACACTGAAGCTTTCTTT. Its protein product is CASSIDRLNTEAFF.

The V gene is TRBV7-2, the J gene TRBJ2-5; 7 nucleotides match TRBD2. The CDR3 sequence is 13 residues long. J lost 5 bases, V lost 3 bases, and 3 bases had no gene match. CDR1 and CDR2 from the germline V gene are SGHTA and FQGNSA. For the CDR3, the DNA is TGTGCCAGCAGCTTTGGGGGAGGGGAGACCCAGTACTTC. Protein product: CASSFGGGETQYF.

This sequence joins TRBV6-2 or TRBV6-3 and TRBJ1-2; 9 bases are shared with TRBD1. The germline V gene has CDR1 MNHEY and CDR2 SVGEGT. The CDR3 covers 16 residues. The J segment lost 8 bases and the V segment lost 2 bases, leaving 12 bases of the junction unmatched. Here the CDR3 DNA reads TGTGCCAGCAGTTACAACAGGGGGCCCCTCTCGGCGGGCTACACCTTC. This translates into CASSYNRGPLSAGYTF.

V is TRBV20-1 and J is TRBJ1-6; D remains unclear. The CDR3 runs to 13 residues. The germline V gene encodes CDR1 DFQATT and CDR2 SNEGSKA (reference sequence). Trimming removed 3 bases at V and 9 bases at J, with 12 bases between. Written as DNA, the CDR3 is TGCAGTGCTAGTAACAGCTACGGTTCACCCCTCCACTTT. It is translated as CSASNSYGSPLHF.

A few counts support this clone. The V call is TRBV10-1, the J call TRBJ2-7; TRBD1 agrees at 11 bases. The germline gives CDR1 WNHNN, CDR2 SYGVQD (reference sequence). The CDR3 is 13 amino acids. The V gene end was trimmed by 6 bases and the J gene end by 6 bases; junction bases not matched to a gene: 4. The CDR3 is CASSLGQGGEQYF. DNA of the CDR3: TGCGCCAGCAGCCTGGGACAGGGGGGCGAGCAGTACTTC.

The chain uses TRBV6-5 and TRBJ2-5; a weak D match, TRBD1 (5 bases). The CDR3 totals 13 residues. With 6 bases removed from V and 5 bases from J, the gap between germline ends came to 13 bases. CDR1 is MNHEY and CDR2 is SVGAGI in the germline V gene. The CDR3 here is CASRGRERETQYF. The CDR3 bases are TGTGCCAGCAGGGGCAGGGAAAGGGAGACCCAGTACTTC.

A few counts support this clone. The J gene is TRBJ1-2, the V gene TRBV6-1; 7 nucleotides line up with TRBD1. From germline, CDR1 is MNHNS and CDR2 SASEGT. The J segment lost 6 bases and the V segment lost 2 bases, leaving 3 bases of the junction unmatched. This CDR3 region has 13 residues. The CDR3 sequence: CASSEQGENGYTF. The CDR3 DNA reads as TGTGCCAGCAGTGAACAGGGGGAGAATGGCTACACCTTC.

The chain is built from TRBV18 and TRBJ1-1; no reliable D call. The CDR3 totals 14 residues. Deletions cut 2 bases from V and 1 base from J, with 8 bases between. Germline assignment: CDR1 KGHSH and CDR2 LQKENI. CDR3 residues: CASSPSHGNTEAFF. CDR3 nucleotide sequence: TGTGCCAGCTCACCAAGTCACGGGAACACTGAAGCTTTCTTT.

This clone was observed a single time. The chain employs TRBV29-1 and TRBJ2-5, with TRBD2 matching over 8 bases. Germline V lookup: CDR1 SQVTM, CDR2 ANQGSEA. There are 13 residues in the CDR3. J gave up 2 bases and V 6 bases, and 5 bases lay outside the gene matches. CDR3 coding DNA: TGCAGCGTCGTAACTAGCGGTCAAGAGACCCAGTACTTC. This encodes CSVVTSGQETQYF. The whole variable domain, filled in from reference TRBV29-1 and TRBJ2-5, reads SAVISQKPSRDICQRGTSLTIQCQVDSQVTMMFWYRQQPGQSLTLIATANQGSEATYESGFVIDKFPISRPNLTFSTLTVSNMSPEDSSIYLCSVVTSGQETQYFGPGTRLLVL.

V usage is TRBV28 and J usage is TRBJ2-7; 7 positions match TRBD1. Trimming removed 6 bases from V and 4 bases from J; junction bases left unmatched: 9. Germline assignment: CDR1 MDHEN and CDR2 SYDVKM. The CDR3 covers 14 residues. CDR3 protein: CASRLRQGRYEQYF. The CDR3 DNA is TGTGCCAGCAGGCTTAGACAGGGTAGATACGAGCAGTACTTC.

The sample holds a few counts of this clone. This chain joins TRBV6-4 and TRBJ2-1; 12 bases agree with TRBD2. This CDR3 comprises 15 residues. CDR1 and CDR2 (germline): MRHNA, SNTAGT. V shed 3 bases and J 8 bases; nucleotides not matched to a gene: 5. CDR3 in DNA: TGTGCCAGCAGTGAGACTAGCGGGAGTAACGATGAGCAGTTCTTC. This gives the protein CASSETSGSNDEQFF.

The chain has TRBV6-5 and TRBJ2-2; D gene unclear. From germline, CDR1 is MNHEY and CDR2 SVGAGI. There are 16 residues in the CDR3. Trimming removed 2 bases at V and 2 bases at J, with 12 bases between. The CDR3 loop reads CASSYKRGRNTGELFF. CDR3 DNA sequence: TGTGCCAGCAGTTACAAGCGAGGCAGAAACACCGGGGAGCTGTTTTTT.